The rows below give T cell receptor beta chains drawn from one sample of a study of T cell repertoires in cytomegalovirus infection. Each CDR3 protein gets one entry after TCRdb re-called the reads with MiXCR. Here the sample spans 200,000 to 300,000 distinct CDR3 sequences, 9.1% being singletons. Sequenced material: PBMCs. These receptors originate from a human donor in good health (CMV status not recorded). Some clones in this sample may be carry-over from other donors' samples. Both conserved end residues are part of each CDR3. The D gene is left open where the match is weak. Clone size is shown for a subset of rows, as once, few, many or a class of expanded clone.

v_gene: TRBV19
j_gene: TRBJ2-7
d_gene: NA
abundance: many
CDR3nt: TGTGCCAGTAGTACCCGCGGCGGAGGAAGCTCCTACGAGCAGTACTTC
CDR3aa: CASSTRGGGSSYEQYF

v_gene: TRBV7-8
j_gene: TRBJ1-2
d_gene: TRBD1
abundance: many
CDR3nt: TGTGCCAGCAGCCCCCCCGGGACAGCTAACTATGGCTACACCTTC
CDR3aa: CASSPPGTANYGYTF

v_gene: TRBV7-2
j_gene: TRBJ2-3
d_gene: TRBD2
abundance: many
CDR3nt: TGTGCCAGCCCGAGCGGGGGGCCTAGCACAGATACGCAGTATTTT
CDR3aa: CASPSGGPSTDTQYF

v_gene: TRBV12-3/TRBV12-4
j_gene: TRBJ2-1
d_gene: NA
abundance: many
CDR3nt: TGTGCCAGCAGTCATGGTACCTACAATGAGCAGTTCTTC
CDR3aa: CASSHGTYNEQFF

v_gene: TRBV7-8
j_gene: TRBJ2-5
d_gene: NA
abundance: few
CDR3nt: TGTGCCAGCAGCTTAGGGAGAACAGAGACCCAGTACTTC
CDR3aa: CASSLGRTETQYF

v_gene: TRBV28
j_gene: TRBJ1-2
d_gene: NA
abundance: few
CDR3nt: TGTGCCAGCAGGTCTCCGAGTTACTATGGCTACACCTTC
CDR3aa: CASRSPSYYGYTF

v_gene: TRBV7-2
j_gene: TRBJ1-6
d_gene: NA
abundance: many
CDR3nt: TGTGCCAGCAGCTTGGCATATAAGGCACCCCTCCACTTT
CDR3aa: CASSLAYKAPLHF

v_gene: TRBV20-1
j_gene: TRBJ2-1
d_gene: TRBD2
abundance: NA
CDR3nt: TGCAGTGCTAGGGGTACGGGAGGGCCAGGTGATGAGCAGTTCTTC
CDR3aa: CSARGTGGPGDEQFF

v_gene: TRBV7-2
j_gene: TRBJ2-7
d_gene: NA
abundance: many
CDR3nt: TGTGCCAGCAGCTTAGCTGGACCCGGGATCGAGCAGTACTTC
CDR3aa: CASSLAGPGIEQYF

v_gene: TRBV24-1
j_gene: TRBJ1-5
d_gene: NA
abundance: few
CDR3nt: TGTGCCACCAGTGATTCCGATATTGGTGGGGATAATCAGCCCCAGCATTTT
CDR3aa: CATSDSDIGGDNQPQHF

v_gene: TRBV19
j_gene: TRBJ2-2
d_gene: NA
abundance: NA
CDR3nt: TGTGCCAGTAGTGGGGCAGACACCGGGGAGCTGTTTTTT
CDR3aa: CASSGADTGELFF